This entry is about one TCR beta chain. Its cognate antigen is unknown. TCRdb re-analysed the reads in MiXCR, keeping a single row per CDR3 protein. The data contain 84,000 or so distinct CDR3 sequences, roughly half of them singletons. The data originate from a study of T cell repertoires in cytomegalovirus infection. Study details: Through public TCR beta signatures, both CMV infection and matching HLA type were indicated.

Germline values: CDR1 SGHVS, CDR2 FNYEAQ. The CDR3 is 15 residues long. The V end lost 3 bases, the J end lost 3 bases, and 14 bases lay between the germline ends. General study points: Dominant in the ex vivo response were TCR beta clonotypes restricted by HLA-C and specific for CMV.

This chain links TRBV7-6 with TRBJ1-2; D remains ambiguous. Specimen: CD8+ T cells from cultured PBMCs, collected from culture after CMV antigen stimulation. The sequence was obtained from a human donor in good health (CMV status not recorded). Some clones in this sample may be carry-over from other donors' samples. CDR3 nucleotide sequence: TGTGCCAGCAGCTTCGCAGGAGGGTTAGACTATGGCTACACCTTC. Protein: CASSFAGGLDYGYTF.